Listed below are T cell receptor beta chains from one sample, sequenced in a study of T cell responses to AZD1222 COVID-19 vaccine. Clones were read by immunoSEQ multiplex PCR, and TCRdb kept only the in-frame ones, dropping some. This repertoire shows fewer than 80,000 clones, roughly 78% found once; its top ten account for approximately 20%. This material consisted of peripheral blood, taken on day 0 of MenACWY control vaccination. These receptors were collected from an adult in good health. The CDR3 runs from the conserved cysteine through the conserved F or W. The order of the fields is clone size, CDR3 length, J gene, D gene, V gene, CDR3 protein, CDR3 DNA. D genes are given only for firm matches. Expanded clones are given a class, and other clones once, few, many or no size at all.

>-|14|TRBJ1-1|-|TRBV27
CASIPWAGNTEAFF
TGTGCCAGCATTCCATGGGCCGGGAACACTGAAGCTTTCTTT
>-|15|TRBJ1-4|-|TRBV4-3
CASSQDRGSAEKLFF
TGCGCCAGCAGCCAAGATCGCGGCAGTGCTGAAAAACTGTTTTTT
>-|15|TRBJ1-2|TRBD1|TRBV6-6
CASSMGQGNPYGYTF
TGTGCCAGCAGTATGGGACAGGGAAACCCCTATGGCTACACCTTC
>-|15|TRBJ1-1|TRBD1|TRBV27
CASSLYPSTGTEAFF
TGTGCCAGCAGTTTATATCCCTCGACAGGGACCGAAGCTTTCTTT
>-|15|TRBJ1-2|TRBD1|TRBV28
CASHFSGTGVNGYTF
TGTGCCAGTCACTTCTCCGGGACAGGGGTTAATGGCTACACCTTC
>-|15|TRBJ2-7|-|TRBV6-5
CASSRKPGLPGQQYF
TGTGCCAGCAGCCGCAAGCCAGGCCTTCCGGGACAGCAGTACTTC
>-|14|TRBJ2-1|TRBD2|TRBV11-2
CASSSLRLAHEQFF
TGTGCCAGCAGCTCCTTAAGACTAGCGCATGAGCAGTTCTTC
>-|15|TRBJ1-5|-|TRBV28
CASSWSYDSNQPQHF
TGTGCCAGCAGTTGGTCCTACGATAGCAATCAGCCCCAGCATTTT
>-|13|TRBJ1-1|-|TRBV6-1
CASSEHPGAEAFF
TGTGCCAGCAGTGAGCACCCGGGCGCTGAAGCTTTCTTT
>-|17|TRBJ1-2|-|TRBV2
CASSVGRQTDSNYGYTF
TGTGCCAGCAGTGTGGGCAGACAAACCGATTCTAACTATGGCTACACCTTC
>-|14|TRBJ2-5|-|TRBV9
CASSVGGLQETQYF
TGTGCCAGCAGCGTAGGGGGACTCCAAGAGACCCAGTACTTC
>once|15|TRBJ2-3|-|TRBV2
CASSENLASTDTQYF
TGTGCCAGCAGTGAAAATCTAGCTAGCACAGATACGCAGTATTTT
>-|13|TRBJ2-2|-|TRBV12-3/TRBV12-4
CASSLFGAGELFF
-
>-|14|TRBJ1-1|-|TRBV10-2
CASSRTGANTEAFF
TGCGCCAGCAGTAGAACAGGCGCGAACACTGAAGCTTTCTTT
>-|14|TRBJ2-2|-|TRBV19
CASSMQANTGELFF
TGTGCCAGTAGTATGCAGGCGAACACCGGGGAGCTGTTTTTT
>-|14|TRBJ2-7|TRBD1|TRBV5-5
CASSLRQGITEQYF
TGTGCCAGCAGCTTGCGACAGGGGATAACGGAGCAGTACTTC
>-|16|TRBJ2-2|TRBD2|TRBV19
CASSALAGGVTGELFF
TGTGCCAGTAGTGCACTAGCGGGGGGTGTGACCGGGGAGCTGTTTTTT
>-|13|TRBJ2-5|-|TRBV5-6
CASSSGREETQYF
TGTGCCAGCAGCAGCGGACGGGAAGAGACCCAGTACTTC
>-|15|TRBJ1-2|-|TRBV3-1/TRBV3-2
CASSQFRAGTISYTF
TGTGCCAGCAGCCAGTTTCGGGCGGGGACGATTTCCTACACCTTC
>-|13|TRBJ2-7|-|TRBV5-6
CASSLAGVYEQYF
TGTGCCAGCAGCTTGGCGGGGGTGTACGAGCAGTACTTC
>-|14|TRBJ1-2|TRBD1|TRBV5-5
CASSLPDRVYGYTF
TGTGCCAGCAGCTTGCCCGACAGGGTCTATGGCTACACCTTC
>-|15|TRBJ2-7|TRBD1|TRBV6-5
CASSRTGTGEYEQYF
TGTGCCAGCAGCCGAACCGGGACAGGAGAGTACGAGCAGTACTTC